The clone carrying this TCR beta chain was detected ten times or more. The data are from a study of response to subunit inactivated influenza vaccine. The CDR3 runs to 12 residues. Trimming cost V 2 bases and J 8 bases, with 4 bases left between them. Germline V gives CDR1 MGHRA, CDR2 YSYEKL. TCRdb called the RT-PCR reads again in MiXCR, with one record for every CDR3 protein. Among 600,000 to 700,000 distinct CDR3 sequences listed, approximately 14% were seen once. The chain joins TRBV4-1 to TRBJ1-6; D not certain. The starting material was PBMCs from blood, obtained 14 days before vaccination. The origin of this receptor is a man aged 50-60 years who received an inactivated influenza vaccine. The CDR3 nucleotides are TGCGCCAGCAGCCAAACGGATTCACCCCTCCACTTT. Protein sequence: CASSQTDSPLHF.